This TCR beta chain was documented in a study of shared T cell receptors in the human thymus. The length of the CDR3 is 14 residues. After removal of 2 bases from V and 3 bases from J, the junction contained 3 bases not matched to a gene. In germline, CDR1 is MNHEY, CDR2 SMNVEV (reference sequence). Sequencing used immunoSEQ multiplex PCR; TCRdb keeps in-frame clones, though not all of them. The sample lists about 710,000 clones, 70% to 90% seen once, with about 0.0094% in the top ten. This sample also appeared in a second study, on human thymus T cells.

The chain is built from TRBV27 and TRBJ1-1, with 7 positions matching TRBD1. Sample: thymocytes. The TCR sequence derives from a boy younger than two with a congenital heart defect. The CDR3 protein is CASSLGTEYTEAFF. CDR3 in DNA: TGTGCCAGCAGTTTAGGGACAGAGTACACTGAAGCTTTCTTT.